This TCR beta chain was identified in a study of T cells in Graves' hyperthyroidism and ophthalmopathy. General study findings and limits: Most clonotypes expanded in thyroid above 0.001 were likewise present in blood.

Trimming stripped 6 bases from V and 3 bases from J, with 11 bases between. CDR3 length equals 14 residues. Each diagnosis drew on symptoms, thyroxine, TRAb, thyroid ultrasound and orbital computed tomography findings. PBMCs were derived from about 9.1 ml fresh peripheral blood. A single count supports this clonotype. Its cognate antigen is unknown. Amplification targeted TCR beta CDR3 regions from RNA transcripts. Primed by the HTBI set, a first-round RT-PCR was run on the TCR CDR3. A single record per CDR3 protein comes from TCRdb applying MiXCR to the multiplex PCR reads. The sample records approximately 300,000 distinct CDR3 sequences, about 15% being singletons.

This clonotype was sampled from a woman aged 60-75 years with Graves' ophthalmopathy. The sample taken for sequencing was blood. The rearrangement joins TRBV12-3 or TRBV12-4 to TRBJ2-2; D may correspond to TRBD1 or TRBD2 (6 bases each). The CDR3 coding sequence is TGTGCCAGCAGGGCCGGGGGCTACACCGGGGAGCTGTTTTTT. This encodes CASRAGGYTGELFF.